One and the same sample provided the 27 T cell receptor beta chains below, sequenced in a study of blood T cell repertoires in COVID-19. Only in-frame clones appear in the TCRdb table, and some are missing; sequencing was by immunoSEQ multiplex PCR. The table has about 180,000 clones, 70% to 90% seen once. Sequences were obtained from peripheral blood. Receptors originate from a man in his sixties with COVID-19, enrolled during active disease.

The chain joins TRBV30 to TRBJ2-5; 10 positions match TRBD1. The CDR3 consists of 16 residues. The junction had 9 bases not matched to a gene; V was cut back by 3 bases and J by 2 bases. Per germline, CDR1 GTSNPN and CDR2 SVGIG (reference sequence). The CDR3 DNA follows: TGTGCCTGGAGGCCACAACCGGGACAGGGGCAAGAGACCCAGTACTTC. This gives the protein CAWRPQPGQGQETQYF.

DNA for the CDR3: TGCGCCAGCAGCCAAGATTTTATCCAGCCCCAGCATTTT. It encodes CASSQDFIQPQHF. The chain couples TRBV4-3 to TRBJ1-5; D gene unclear. This CDR3 contains 13 residues. CDR1 LGHNA and CDR2 YSLEER come from the germline V gene. With 0 bases removed from V and 7 bases from J, the gap between germline ends came to 7 bases.

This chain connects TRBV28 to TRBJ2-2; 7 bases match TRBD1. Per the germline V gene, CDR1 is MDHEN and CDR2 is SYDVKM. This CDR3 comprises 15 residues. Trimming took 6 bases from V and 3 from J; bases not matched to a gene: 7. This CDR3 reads CASRRGGRDTGELFF. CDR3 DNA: TGTGCCAGCAGGAGAGGGGGCCGGGACACCGGGGAGCTGTTTTTT.

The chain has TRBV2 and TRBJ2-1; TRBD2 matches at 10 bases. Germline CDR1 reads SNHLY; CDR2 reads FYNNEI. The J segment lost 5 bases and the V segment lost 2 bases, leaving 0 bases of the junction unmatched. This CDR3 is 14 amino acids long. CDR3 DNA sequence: TGTGCCAGCAGTGAAAGCGGGAGGGACAATGAGCAGTTCTTC. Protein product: CASSESGRDNEQFF.

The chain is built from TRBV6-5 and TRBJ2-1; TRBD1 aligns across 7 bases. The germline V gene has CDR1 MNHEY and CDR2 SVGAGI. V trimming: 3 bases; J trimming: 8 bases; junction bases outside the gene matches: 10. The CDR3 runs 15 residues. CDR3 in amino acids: CASSYNRGPGYEQFF. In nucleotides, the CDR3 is TGTGCCAGCAGTTATAACAGGGGTCCTGGTTATGAGCAGTTCTTC.

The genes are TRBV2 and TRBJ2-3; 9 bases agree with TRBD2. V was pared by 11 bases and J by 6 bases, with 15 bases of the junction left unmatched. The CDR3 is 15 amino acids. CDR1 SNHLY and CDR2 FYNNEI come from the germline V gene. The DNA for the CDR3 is TGTGCCGGAGGGATCAGTAGCGGGAGTTTTGATACGCAGTATTTT. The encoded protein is CAGGISSGSFDTQYF.

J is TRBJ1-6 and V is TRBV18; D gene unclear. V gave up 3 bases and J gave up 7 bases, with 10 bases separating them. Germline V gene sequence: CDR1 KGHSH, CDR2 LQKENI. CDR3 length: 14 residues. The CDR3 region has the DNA TGTGCCAGCTCACCGGATATGGGCAATTCACCCCTCCACTTT. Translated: CASSPDMGNSPLHF.

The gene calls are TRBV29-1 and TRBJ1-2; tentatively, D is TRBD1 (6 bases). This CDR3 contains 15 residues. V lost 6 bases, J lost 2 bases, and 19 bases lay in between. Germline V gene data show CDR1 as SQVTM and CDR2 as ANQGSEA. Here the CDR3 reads CSVARLQGSNYGYTF. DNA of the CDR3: TGCAGCGTGGCACGCTTACAGGGCAGCAACTATGGCTACACCTTC.

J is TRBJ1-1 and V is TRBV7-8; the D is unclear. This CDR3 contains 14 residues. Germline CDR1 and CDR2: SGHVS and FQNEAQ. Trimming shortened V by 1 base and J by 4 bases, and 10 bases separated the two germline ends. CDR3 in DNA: TGTGCCAGCAGCTTAGTTACGCGAAGCACTGAAGCTTTCTTT. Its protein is CASSLVTRSTEAFF.

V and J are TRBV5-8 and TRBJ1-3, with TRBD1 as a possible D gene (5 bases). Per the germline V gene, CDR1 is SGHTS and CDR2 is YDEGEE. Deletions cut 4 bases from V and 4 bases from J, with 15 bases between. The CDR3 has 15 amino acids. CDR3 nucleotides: TGTGCCAGCAGCCCCAAAGGGGTATCAGGAAACACCATATATTTT. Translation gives CASSPKGVSGNTIYF.

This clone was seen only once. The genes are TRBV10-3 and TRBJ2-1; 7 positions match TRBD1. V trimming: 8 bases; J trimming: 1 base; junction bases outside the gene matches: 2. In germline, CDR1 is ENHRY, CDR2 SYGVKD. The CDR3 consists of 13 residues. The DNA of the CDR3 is TGTGCCATCCGGGACAGTTCCTACAATGAGCAGTTCTTC. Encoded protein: CAIRDSSYNEQFF.

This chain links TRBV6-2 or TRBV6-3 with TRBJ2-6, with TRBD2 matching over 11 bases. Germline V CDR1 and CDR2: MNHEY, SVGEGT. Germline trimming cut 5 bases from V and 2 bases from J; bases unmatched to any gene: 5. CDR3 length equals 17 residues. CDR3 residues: CASSNDSGRAGANVLTF. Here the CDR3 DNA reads TGTGCCAGCAGTAACGATAGCGGGAGGGCTGGGGCCAACGTCCTGACTTTC.

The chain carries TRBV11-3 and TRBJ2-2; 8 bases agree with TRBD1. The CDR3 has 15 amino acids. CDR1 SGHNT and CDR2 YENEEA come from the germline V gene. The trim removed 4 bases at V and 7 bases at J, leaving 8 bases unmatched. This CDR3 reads CASSSGQGTNGELFF. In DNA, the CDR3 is TGTGCCAGCAGCTCTGGACAGGGTACGAACGGGGAGCTGTTTTTT.

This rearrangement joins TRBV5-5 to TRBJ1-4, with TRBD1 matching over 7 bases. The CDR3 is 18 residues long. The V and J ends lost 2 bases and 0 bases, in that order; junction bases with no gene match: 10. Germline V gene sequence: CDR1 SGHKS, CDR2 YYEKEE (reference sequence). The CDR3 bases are TGTGCCAGCAGCTTTCAGGGGGGACGGACCACAACTAATGAAAAACTGTTTTTT. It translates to CASSFQGGRTTTNEKLFF.

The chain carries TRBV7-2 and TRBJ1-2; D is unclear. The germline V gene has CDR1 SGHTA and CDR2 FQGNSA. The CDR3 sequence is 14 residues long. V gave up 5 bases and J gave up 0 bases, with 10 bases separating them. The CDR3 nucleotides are TGTGCCAGCAGCCAAGCCGGGACTAACTATGGCTACACCTTC. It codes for CASSQAGTNYGYTF. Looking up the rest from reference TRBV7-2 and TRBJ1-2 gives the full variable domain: GAGVSQSPSNKVTEKGKDVELRCDPISGHTALYWYRQSLGQGLEFLIYFQGNSAPDKSGLPSDRFSAERTGGSVSTLTIQRTQQEDSAVYLCASSQAGTNYGYTFGSGTRLTVV.

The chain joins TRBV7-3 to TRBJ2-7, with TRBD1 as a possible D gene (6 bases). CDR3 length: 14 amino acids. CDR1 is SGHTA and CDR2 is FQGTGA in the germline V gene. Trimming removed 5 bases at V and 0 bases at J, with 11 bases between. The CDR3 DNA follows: TGTGCCAGCAGCCCTGGGGGCAGCTCCTACGAGCAGTACTTC. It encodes CASSPGGSSYEQYF.

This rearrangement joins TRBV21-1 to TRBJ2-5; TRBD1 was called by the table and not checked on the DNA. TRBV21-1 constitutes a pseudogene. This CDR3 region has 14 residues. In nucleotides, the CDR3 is TGTGCCAGCAGCAAACAGGGGGAGCAAGAGACCCAGTACTTC. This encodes CASSKQGEQETQYF.

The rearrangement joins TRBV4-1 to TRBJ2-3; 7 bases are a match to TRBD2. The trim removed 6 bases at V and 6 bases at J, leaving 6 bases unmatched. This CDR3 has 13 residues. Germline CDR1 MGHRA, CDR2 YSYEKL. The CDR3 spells CASRPLSGDTQYF. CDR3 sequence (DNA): TGCGCCAGCAGACCTCTTAGCGGGGATACGCAGTATTTT.

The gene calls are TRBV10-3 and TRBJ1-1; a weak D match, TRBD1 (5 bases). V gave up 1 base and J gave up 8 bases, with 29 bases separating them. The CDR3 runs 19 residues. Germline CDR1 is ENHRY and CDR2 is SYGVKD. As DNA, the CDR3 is TGTGCCATCAGTGAGTTGATATTCCGACAGAGCCTTATTTTCAAGGAAGCTTTCTTT. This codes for CAISELIFRQSLIFKEAFF.

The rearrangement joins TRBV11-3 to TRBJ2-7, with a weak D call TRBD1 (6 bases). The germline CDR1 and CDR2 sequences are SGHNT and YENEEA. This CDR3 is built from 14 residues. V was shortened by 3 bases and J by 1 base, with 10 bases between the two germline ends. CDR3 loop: CASSLAGQSYEQYF. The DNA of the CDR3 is TGTGCCAGCAGCTTGGCCGGACAGTCCTACGAGCAGTACTTC.

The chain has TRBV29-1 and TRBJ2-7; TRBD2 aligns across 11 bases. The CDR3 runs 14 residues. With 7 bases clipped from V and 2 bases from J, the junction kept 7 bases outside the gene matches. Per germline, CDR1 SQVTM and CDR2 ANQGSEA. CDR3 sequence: CSATSGATPYEQYF. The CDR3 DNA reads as TGCAGCGCGACTAGCGGGGCCACCCCCTACGAGCAGTACTTC.

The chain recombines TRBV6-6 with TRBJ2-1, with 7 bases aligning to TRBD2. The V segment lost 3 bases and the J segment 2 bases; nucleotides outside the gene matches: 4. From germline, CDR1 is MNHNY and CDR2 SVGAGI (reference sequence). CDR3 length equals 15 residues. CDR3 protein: CASSYASGAYNEQFF. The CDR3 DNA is TGTGCCAGCAGTTATGCTAGCGGAGCCTACAATGAGCAGTTCTTC.

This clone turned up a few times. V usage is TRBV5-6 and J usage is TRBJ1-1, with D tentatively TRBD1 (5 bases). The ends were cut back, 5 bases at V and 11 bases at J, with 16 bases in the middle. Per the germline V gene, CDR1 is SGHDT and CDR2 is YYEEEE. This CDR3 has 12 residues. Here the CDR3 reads CASSHQGGGAFF. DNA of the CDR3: TGTGCCAGCAGTCACCAGGGAGGAGGGGCTTTCTTT.

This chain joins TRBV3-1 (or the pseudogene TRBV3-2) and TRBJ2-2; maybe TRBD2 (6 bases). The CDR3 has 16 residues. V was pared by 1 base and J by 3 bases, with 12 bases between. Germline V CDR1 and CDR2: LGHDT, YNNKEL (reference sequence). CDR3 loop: CASSQVGGVYTGELFF. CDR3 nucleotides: TGTGCCAGCAGCCAAGTCGGCGGGGTGTACACCGGGGAGCTGTTTTTT.

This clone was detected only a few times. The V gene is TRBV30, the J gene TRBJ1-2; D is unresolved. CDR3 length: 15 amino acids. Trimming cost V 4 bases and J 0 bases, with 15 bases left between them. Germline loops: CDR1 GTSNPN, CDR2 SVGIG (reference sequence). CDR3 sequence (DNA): TGTGCCTGGATCGGTCCGCCCACCGCTAACTATGGCTACACCTTC. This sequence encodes CAWIGPPTANYGYTF.

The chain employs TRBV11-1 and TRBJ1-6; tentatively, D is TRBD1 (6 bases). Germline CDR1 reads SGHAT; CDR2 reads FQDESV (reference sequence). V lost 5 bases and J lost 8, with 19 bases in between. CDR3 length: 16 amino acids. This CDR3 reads CASSRTVGARDSPLHF. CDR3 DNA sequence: TGTGCCAGCAGCCGGACGGTGGGGGCCCGCGATTCACCCCTCCACTTT. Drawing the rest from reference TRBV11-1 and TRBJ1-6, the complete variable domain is EAEVAQSPRYKITEKSQAVAFWCDPISGHATLYWYRQILGQGPELLVQFQDESVVDDSQLPKDRFSAERLKGVDSTLKIQPAELGDSAMYLCASSRTVGARDSPLHFGNGTRLTVT.

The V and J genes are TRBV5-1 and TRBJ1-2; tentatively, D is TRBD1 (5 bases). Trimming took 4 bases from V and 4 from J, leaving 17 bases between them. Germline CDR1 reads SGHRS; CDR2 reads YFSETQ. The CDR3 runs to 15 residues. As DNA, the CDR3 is TGCGCCAGCAGCGCCGGAGGGGCAATGGCCTATGGCTACACCTTC. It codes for CASSAGGAMAYGYTF.